Following are 30 T cell receptor beta chains from one sample sequenced in a study of OX40 agonist ivuxolimab in advanced cancers. TCRdb's copy holds only in-frame clones and misses some; the assay was immunoSEQ multiplex PCR. The sample lists approximately 80,000 clones, nearly 90% occurring once. Sequencing was performed on CD4+ or CD8+ T cells sorted from blood, taken in a trial of the OX40 agonist ivuxolimab. The source is an adult with an advanced solid tumor such as melanoma, head and neck, liver or kidney cancer.

This clone was detected only once. The chain uses TRBV5-1 and TRBJ2-3; D call uncertain. The germline CDR1 and CDR2 sequences are SGHRS and YFSETQ. The V gene lost 2 bases and the J gene lost 2 bases, with 9 bases spanning the gap. This CDR3 comprises 14 residues. The CDR3 sequence: CASSLRETTDTQYF. In DNA form, the CDR3 reads TGCGCCAGCAGCTTAAGGGAAACCACAGATACGCAGTATTTT.

This chain joins TRBV5-5 and TRBJ1-2; D possibly corresponds to TRBD1 (5 bases). From germline, CDR1 is SGHKS and CDR2 YYEKEE (reference sequence). The CDR3 extends over 13 amino acids. Trimming stripped 0 bases from V and 4 bases from J, with 7 bases between. CDR3 sequence: CASSLGQIYGYTF. CDR3 sequence (DNA): TGTGCCAGCAGCTTGGGACAGATCTATGGCTACACCTTC.

The chain carries TRBV9 and TRBJ2-1; TRBD1 matches 8 bases. V lost 7 bases and J lost 4; bases outside the gene matches: 16. CDR1 and CDR2 from the germline V gene are SGDLS and YYNGEE. This CDR3 spans 17 amino acids. This CDR3 is CASGRSWVRQGYNEQFF. CDR3 sequence (DNA): TGTGCCAGCGGCCGTTCTTGGGTTAGACAGGGGTACAATGAGCAGTTCTTC.

V usage is TRBV5-1 and J usage is TRBJ2-7, with unresolved D. Germline values: CDR1 SGHRS, CDR2 YFSETQ. This CDR3 has 14 amino acids. Trimming took off 0 bases at V and 0 bases at J, with 7 bases between the two ends. CDR3 loop: CASSLDPSSYEQYV. Written as DNA, the CDR3 is TGCGCCAGCAGCTTGGATCCGTCCTCCTACGAGCAGTACGTC.

The V gene is TRBV7-7, the J gene TRBJ2-7; TRBD2 might be the D (6 bases). The CDR3 contains 12 residues. Germline V lookup: CDR1 SSHAT, CDR2 FNYEAQ (reference sequence). CDR3 sequence (DNA): TGTGCTAGCAGCCCGCGGAGGGGCGAGCAGTACGTC. This encodes CASSPRRGEQYV.

The chain carries TRBV5-1 and TRBJ2-5; D possibly corresponds to TRBD2 (6 bases). Trimming pared 0 bases from V and 4 bases from J, leaving 19 bases between. Germline V gene lookup returns CDR1 SGHRS and CDR2 YFSETQ. This CDR3 comprises 17 residues. The CDR3: CASSLARDSRPGETQYF. CDR3 nucleotides: TGCGCCAGCAGCTTGGCCCGGGACTCCCGCCCGGGAGAGACCCAGTACTTC.

This clone appeared once. A junction boundary mismatches the germline segment, possibly from a read error. The chain links TRBV14 to TRBJ2-1; D gene ambiguous. The CDR3 runs to 12 residues. CDR1 SGHDN and CDR2 FVKESK come from the germline V gene. The CDR3 DNA follows: TGTGCCAGCAACCAAGGTTTGAGTGAGCAGTTCTTC. Protein product: CASNQGLSEQFF. Complete variable domain (other parts from reference TRBV14 and TRBJ2-1): EAGVTQFPSHSVIEKGQTVTLRCDPISGHDNLYWYRRVMGKEIKFLLHFVKESKQDESGMPNNRFLAERTGGTYSTLKVQPAELEDSGVYFCASNQGLSEQFFGPGTRLTVL.

This chain joins TRBV5-4 and TRBJ2-7; D possibly corresponds to TRBD2 (6 bases). The V gene's germline CDR1 is SGHNT and CDR2 YYREEE (reference sequence). CDR3 size: 15 residues. V was shortened by 0 bases and J by 1 base, with 11 bases between the two germline ends. CDR3 protein: CASSLGGSGSYEQYF. CDR3 nucleotides: TGTGCCAGCAGCTTGGGTGGTAGCGGTTCCTACGAGCAGTACTTC.

This clone was recorded a few times. CDR3 region: CASSEALKGALLRDTQYF. CDR3 in DNA: TGTGCCAGCAGTGAAGCGCTTAAGGGGGCTTTATTGAGAGATACGCAGTATTTT. This chain connects TRBV2 to TRBJ2-3; 7 nucleotides align to TRBD1. Looked up from germline, CDR1 is SNHLY and CDR2 is FYNNEI. V gave up 0 bases and J gave up 5 bases; unmatched junction bases: 14. The CDR3 has 18 residues.

The chain has TRBV5-1 and TRBJ1-2, with a tentative D call TRBD1 (6 bases). The ends were cut back, 0 bases at V and 2 bases at J, with 8 bases in the middle. The CDR3 is 14 amino acids. Germline V gene sequence: CDR1 SGHRS, CDR2 YFSETQ. As DNA, the CDR3 is TGCGCCAGCAGCTTGGGACAGGCGAACTATGGCTACACCTTC. Translated, it gives CASSLGQANYGYTF.

The genes are TRBV6-5 and TRBJ2-5; 11 bases match TRBD2. The CDR3 is 15 residues long. CDR1 MNHEY and CDR2 SVGAGI come from the germline V gene. V dropped 6 bases and J dropped 2; count of bases not matched to a gene: 5. In DNA form, the CDR3 reads TGTGCCAGCAGCCGACGGACTAGCGGGCAAGAGACCCAGTACTTC. Protein sequence: CASSRRTSGQETQYF.

J is TRBJ1-4 and V is TRBV27; tentative D call: TRBD1 (5 bases). Looked up from germline, CDR1 is MNHEY and CDR2 is SMNVEV (reference sequence). Trimming took off 5 bases at V and 0 bases at J, with 13 bases between the two ends. CDR3 length: 16 amino acids. The CDR3, as DNA: TGTGCCAGCAGTCCCCGCCCGGGGGCAACTAATGAAAAACTGTTTTTT. Encoded protein: CASSPRPGATNEKLFF.

This sequence joins TRBV5-4 and TRBJ2-7, with TRBD2 identical over 8 bases. The CDR3 contains 16 residues. V trimming: 2 bases; J trimming: 0 bases; junction bases outside the gene matches: 7. The germline gives CDR1 SGHNT, CDR2 YYREEE (reference sequence). CDR3 in DNA: TGTGCCAGCAGCTTTAAAACTAGCGGTTTCTCCTACGAGCAGTACGTC. Residues: CASSFKTSGFSYEQYV.

V gene TRBV5-1 combines with J gene TRBJ1-5; no reliable D call. Germline V CDR1 and CDR2: SGHRS, YFSETQ. Trimming left V 0 bases short and J 12 bases short, with 13 bases between. The CDR3 runs 13 residues. CDR3 sequence: CASSLEGPLGQHF. DNA of the CDR3: TGCGCCAGCAGCTTGGAGGGCCCCCTCGGCCAGCATTTT.

The chain couples TRBV7-2 to TRBJ2-1; perhaps TRBD2 as D (6 bases). V gave up 1 base and J gave up 5 bases, with 9 bases separating them. There are 14 residues in the CDR3. The germline V gene encodes CDR1 SGHTA and CDR2 FQGNSA. CDR3 sequence: CASSLEAGNNEQFF. The CDR3 DNA reads TGTGCCAGCAGCTTAGAGGCGGGGAACAATGAGCAGTTCTTC.

This clone has only a few counts. The chain uses TRBV19 and TRBJ2-2, with D perhaps given as TRBD1 or TRBD2 (5 bases each). Germline CDR1 LNHDA, CDR2 SQIVND (reference sequence). The V end was cut by 6 bases, the J end by 6 bases, with 14 bases between. This CDR3 comprises 14 residues. The CDR3 region has the DNA TGTGCCAGTAGAGTGGGGGTTCCTCCCGGGGAGCTGTTTTTT. Residues: CASRVGVPPGELFF.

CDR3 region: CASSLEQTDNEQFF. The CDR3 region has the DNA TGTGCCAGCAGCCTAGAGCAGACAGATAATGAGCAGTTCTTC. V and J are TRBV7-8 and TRBJ2-1; TRBD1 is a possible D gene (5 bases). Germline values: CDR1 SGHVS, CDR2 FQNEAQ. Trimming shortened V by 5 bases and J by 7 bases, and 15 bases separated the two germline ends. The CDR3 covers 14 residues. Combining the CDR3 with reference TRBV7-8 and TRBJ2-1 gives the whole variable domain GAGVSQSPRYKVAKRGQDVALRCDPISGHVSLFWYQQALGQGPEFLTYFQNEAQLDKSGLPSDRFFAERPEGSVSTLKIQRTQQEDSAVYLCASSLEQTDNEQFFGPGTRLTVL.

This chain joins TRBV2 and TRBJ2-1; possibly TRBD1 or TRBD2 for D (6 bases each). The ends were cut back, 8 bases at V and 4 bases at J, with 18 bases in the middle. Germline CDR1 and CDR2: SNHLY and FYNNEI. CDR3 length equals 15 residues. CDR3 nucleotide sequence: TGTGCCAGCTCTGGAGGGGGGAGTATTTACAATGAGCAGTTCTTC. This codes for CASSGGGSIYNEQFF.

The chain joins TRBV6-5 to TRBJ2-4, with a tentative D call TRBD1 (5 bases). Trimming removed 5 bases from V and 2 bases from J, with 10 bases in between. CDR1 and CDR2 (germline): MNHEY, SVGAGI. The CDR3 loop spans 14 amino acids. The CDR3 DNA reads as TGTGCCAGCAGTCCCAGGGTGTCCAAAAACATTCAGTACTTC. This codes for CASSPRVSKNIQYF.

The chain employs TRBV20-1 and TRBJ1-2; the D is unclear. Germline loops: CDR1 DFQATT, CDR2 SNEGSKA (reference sequence). The CDR3 totals 11 residues. V lost 0 bases and J 5 bases, leaving 4 bases between the germline ends. CDR3: CSAREDYGYTF. The CDR3 DNA follows: TGCAGTGCTAGAGAAGATTATGGCTACACCTTC.

This clone was seen more than once but under ten times. The V and J genes are TRBV5-5 and TRBJ2-7; possibly TRBD2 for D (5 bases). The CDR3 extends over 12 amino acids. V gave up 4 bases and J gave up 8 bases, with 13 bases separating them. Germline V gene sequence: CDR1 SGHKS, CDR2 YYEKEE (reference sequence). The CDR3: CASSPAGGQQYF. The CDR3 DNA reads TGTGCCAGCAGCCCGGCGGGTGGGCAGCAGTACTTC.

The V call is TRBV11-3, the J call TRBJ2-7, with 10 bases matching TRBD1. Germline CDR1 and CDR2: SGHNT and YENEEA. V trimming: 5 bases; J trimming: 5 bases; junction bases outside the gene matches: 12. The CDR3 covers 16 residues. In DNA form, the CDR3 reads TGTGCCAGCAGCGTAAAAAAGGGGGACAGGGGCCACGAGCAGTACTTC. Protein product: CASSVKKGDRGHEQYF. The complete variable domain, with remaining parts taken from reference TRBV11-3 and TRBJ2-7, reads EAGVVQSPRYKIIEKKQPVAFWCNPISGHNTLYWYLQNLGQGPELLIRYENEEAVDDSQLPKDRFSAERLKGVDSTLKIQPAELGDSAVYLCASSVKKGDRGHEQYFGPGTRLTVT.

The rearrangement links TRBV27 to TRBJ2-5; D is unclear. Trimming stripped 2 bases from V and 1 base from J, with 8 bases between. CDR1 MNHEY and CDR2 SMNVEV come from the germline V gene (reference sequence). CDR3 size: 14 residues. The CDR3 loop is CASSLKSVQETQYF. The CDR3 nucleotides read TGTGCCAGCAGTTTAAAGTCAGTCCAAGAGACCCAGTACTTC.

In this sample, this clone turned up once. The chain employs TRBV6-1 and TRBJ1-2, with 8 bases matching TRBD1. V shed 10 bases and J 4 bases; nucleotides not matched to a gene: 11. From germline, CDR1 is MNHNS and CDR2 SASEGT. The CDR3 covers 14 residues. CDR3: CAIRGQGAVYGYTF. The CDR3 nucleotides are TGTGCCATCCGGGGGCAGGGGGCTGTCTATGGCTACACCTTC.

This chain links TRBV6-1 with TRBJ2-5, with D uncertain. This CDR3 region has 15 residues. V lost 1 base and J lost 0, with 9 bases in between. CDR1 and CDR2 from the germline V gene are MNHNS and SASEGT. In DNA, the CDR3 is TGTGCCAGCAGTGAAGGGGATAGGAACCAAGAGACCCAGTACTTC. Translated, it gives CASSEGDRNQETQYF.

This clone was detected only a few times. This chain uses TRBV6-5 with TRBJ1-1; 7 nucleotides align to TRBD1. The junction had 7 bases not matched to a gene; V was cut back by 2 bases and J by 1 base. The CDR3 is made up of 16 amino acids. The germline V gene encodes CDR1 MNHEY and CDR2 SVGAGI. The CDR3 region is CASSYNPGTANTEAFF. The CDR3 DNA reads TGTGCCAGCAGTTACAACCCCGGGACAGCGAACACTGAAGCTTTCTTT.

The chain carries TRBV5-8 and TRBJ2-5; 7 bases match TRBD2. Germline loops: CDR1 SGHTS, CDR2 YDEGEE. The trim removed 4 bases at V and 4 bases at J, leaving 4 bases unmatched. The CDR3 extends over 13 amino acids. This CDR3 is CASSPAGVETQYF. DNA of the CDR3: TGTGCCAGCAGCCCGGCGGGAGTAGAGACCCAGTACTTC.

The rearrangement joins TRBV19 to TRBJ1-3; D remains ambiguous. This CDR3 spans 14 amino acids. Trimming removed 5 bases from V and 0 bases from J, with 8 bases in between. The V gene's germline CDR1 is LNHDA and CDR2 SQIVND (reference sequence). CDR3 amino acids: CASSFGSSGNTIYF. CDR3 DNA sequence: TGTGCCAGTAGTTTCGGGAGCTCTGGAAACACCATATATTTT. Variable domain in full (rest from reference TRBV19 and TRBJ1-3): DGGITQSPKYLFRKEGQNVTLSCEQNLNHDAMYWYRQDPGQGLRLIYYSQIVNDFQKGDIAEGYSVSREKKESFPLTVTSAQKNPTAFYLCASSFGSSGNTIYFGEGSWLTVV.

V and J are TRBV5-6 and TRBJ2-2; 7 bases map to TRBD1. The CDR3 covers 17 residues. CDR1 and CDR2 (germline): SGHDT, YYEEEE. V lost 6 bases and J lost 5; bases outside the gene matches: 16. In DNA form, the CDR3 reads TGTGCCAGCATCAAACTGGGAGAGGGGGCAGTGACCGGGGAGCTGTTTTTT. Encoded protein: CASIKLGEGAVTGELFF. The full variable domain, completed using reference TRBV5-6 and TRBJ2-2, is DAGVTQSPTHLIKTRGQQVTLRCSPKSGHDTVSWYQQALGQGPQFIFQYYEEEERQRGNFPDRFSGHQFPNYSSELNVNALLLGDSALYLCASIKLGEGAVTGELFFGEGSRLTVL.

The V and J genes are TRBV4-2 and TRBJ1-2, with D possibly being TRBD1 (5 bases). The CDR3 is 15 residues long. Trimming removed 0 bases at V and 2 bases at J, with 10 bases between. Germline V lookup: CDR1 LGHNA, CDR2 YNFKEQ. CDR3 amino acids: CASSQDRGENYGYTF. The CDR3 DNA is TGTGCCAGCAGCCAAGATAGGGGCGAGAACTATGGCTACACCTTC.